Listed here are 15 T cell receptor beta chains from one sample, sequenced in a study of T cells after yellow fever vaccination. TCRdb passed the 5' RACE reads through MiXCR, listing each CDR3 protein once. The sample lists more than 90,000 distinct CDR3 sequences, more than 5.5% occurring once. The specimen was CD4+ T cells sorted from PBMCs, collected 45 days after the first yellow fever vaccination. The receptors originated from a man younger than 35 who received the YFV17D yellow fever vaccine.

This clonotype was counted only a few times. V and J are TRBV5-4 and TRBJ2-5, with 9 bases identical to TRBD1. The germline V gene has CDR1 SGHNT and CDR2 YYREEE (reference sequence). J gave up 2 bases and V 4 bases, and 9 bases lay outside the gene matches. This CDR3 region has 16 residues. The CDR3, as DNA: TGTGCCAGCAGCCAGGGACAGGGTAGGGGTCAAGAGACCCAGTACTTC. This encodes CASSQGQGRGQETQYF.

This clonotype was observed at least ten times. The chain is built from TRBV2 and TRBJ1-3; 8 positions match TRBD1. This CDR3 has 14 residues. The junction had 5 bases not matched to a gene; V was cut back by 6 bases and J by 4 bases. Germline loops: CDR1 SNHLY, CDR2 FYNNEI. CDR3 region: CASSPGGSGNTIYF. The CDR3 bases are TGTGCCAGCAGCCCAGGGGGCTCGGGAAACACCATATATTTT.

This clonotype was picked up many times. The V call is TRBV20-1, the J call TRBJ2-1; D unclear. Trimming took 5 bases from V and 2 from J, leaving 7 bases between them. Germline CDR1 is DFQATT and CDR2 is SNEGSKA (reference sequence). This CDR3 region has 12 residues. CDR3 sequence: CSAARAYNEQFF. The DNA of the CDR3 is TGCAGTGCTGCCCGGGCCTACAATGAGCAGTTCTTC.

This clonotype was counted ten times or more. The chain couples TRBV19 to TRBJ1-1, with TRBD1 identical over 7 bases. V lost 5 bases, J lost 9 bases, and 3 bases stayed unmatched. Germline-derived CDR1 and CDR2 are LNHDA and SQIVND (reference sequence). The length of the CDR3 is 11 residues. The chain's CDR3 is CASSRQGKAFF. CDR3 DNA: TGTGCCAGTAGTCGACAGGGCAAAGCTTTCTTT.

The V and J genes are TRBV7-2 and TRBJ1-5; TRBD1 matches at 11 bases. Trimming took 1 base from V and 6 from J; bases not matched to a gene: 2. The CDR3 is 15 amino acids. The germline CDR1 and CDR2 sequences are SGHTA and FQGNSA. The CDR3 coding sequence is TGTGCCAGCAGCTTAGATGGGACAGGGGGTCAGCCCCAGCATTTT. This sequence encodes CASSLDGTGGQPQHF.

This clonotype was observed many times. This sequence joins TRBV4-1 and TRBJ2-1; 9 bases are a match to TRBD1. Trimming removed 3 bases from V and 2 bases from J; junction bases left unmatched: 5. The CDR3 length is 16 residues. From germline, CDR1 is MGHRA and CDR2 YSYEKL. The CDR3 DNA reads TGCGCCAGCAGCCATTGGACAGGGGACCCCTACAATGAGCAGTTCTTC. Protein product: CASSHWTGDPYNEQFF.

In its sample, this clonotype was seen a few times. The chain joins TRBV13 to TRBJ1-3, with TRBD1 matching 8 bases. The V gene end was trimmed by 2 bases and the J gene end by 0 bases; junction bases not matched to a gene: 9. Germline CDR1 PRHDT, CDR2 FYEKMQ (reference sequence). This CDR3 is 18 amino acids long. CDR3 nucleotide sequence: TGTGCCAGCAGCTTACGGACTCACACAGGGGGCTCTGGAAACACCATATATTTT. Translating it yields CASSLRTHTGGSGNTIYF.

This clonotype was picked up many times. The V gene is TRBV21-1, the J gene TRBJ2-7; the D call of TRBD2 is as the table states it, not checked on the DNA. TRBV21-1 is described as a pseudogene. This CDR3 region has 16 residues. CDR3 protein: CASGEKRPRALYEQYV. The CDR3 coding sequence is TGTGCCAGCGGGGAGAAGAGACCGAGGGCACTTTACGAGCAGTACGTC.

This clonotype was seen many times. This rearrangement joins TRBV18 to TRBJ1-2, with no clear D. V was trimmed by 3 bases and J by 4 bases, leaving 15 bases between them. The germline gives CDR1 KGHSH, CDR2 LQKENI. The CDR3 totals 15 residues. CDR3 residues: CASSPSSRFSYGYTF. The DNA for the CDR3 is TGTGCCAGCTCACCTAGCAGCCGCTTTTCCTATGGCTACACCTTC.

On this clonotype: A much larger clone sits a single nucleotide away, making a read error possible. The chain uses TRBV4-2 and TRBJ2-5; 9 nucleotides align to TRBD2. The V segment lost 1 base and the J segment 2 bases; nucleotides outside the gene matches: 8. Germline V gene sequence: CDR1 LGHNA, CDR2 YNFKEQ. CDR3 length equals 17 residues. The CDR3 sequence: CASSQGGASGDQETQYF. Written as DNA, the CDR3 is TGTGCCAGCAGCCAAGGTGGGGCTAGCGGGGATCAAGAGACCCAGTACTTC.

The chain carries TRBV27 and TRBJ2-7; D gene ambiguous. Deletions cut 6 bases from V and 2 bases from J, with 20 bases between. The CDR3 covers 16 residues. The germline CDR1 and CDR2 sequences are MNHEY and SMNVEV (reference sequence). The CDR3 DNA follows: TGTGCCAGCAGCCCCATACCCAGTGACGGCACCTACGAGCAGTACTTC. The encoded protein is CASSPIPSDGTYEQYF.

This clonotype appeared many times. The rearrangement links TRBV20-1 to TRBJ2-1; 9 bases fit TRBD2. The V and J ends lost 5 bases and 4 bases, in that order; junction bases with no gene match: 9. Germline CDR1 reads DFQATT; CDR2 reads SNEGSKA (reference sequence). This CDR3 region has 15 residues. The CDR3, as DNA: TGCAGTGCTCGGCGGGAAGCGGGGGGTTACAATGAGCAGTTCTTC. Translated, it gives CSARREAGGYNEQFF.

This clonotype was seen at least ten times. The chain uses TRBV10-3 and TRBJ1-5, with 7 bases that match TRBD1. Per germline, CDR1 ENHRY and CDR2 SYGVKD. Losses at the gene ends were 3 bases for V and 4 bases for J; bases not matched to a gene: 6. The CDR3 length is 15 residues. CDR3 nucleotide sequence: TGTGCCATCAGTGAACCCGGGACAGATAATCAGCCCCAGCATTTT. Protein product: CAISEPGTDNQPQHF.

This clonotype has at least ten counts. The genes are TRBV5-1 and TRBJ2-5, with 8 positions matching TRBD2. Germline V lookup: CDR1 SGHRS, CDR2 YFSETQ. V was pared by 0 bases and J by 3 bases, with 4 bases of the junction left unmatched. CDR3 length: 15 amino acids. The CDR3 nucleotides are TGCGCCAGCAGCTTGGCCGGGACTAGGAAAGAGACCCAGTACTTC. As protein: CASSLAGTRKETQYF.

This clonotype was seen many times. The rearrangement joins TRBV6-2 or TRBV6-3 to TRBJ2-7; perhaps D is TRBD1 or TRBD2 (5 bases each). Trimming pared 5 bases from V and 9 bases from J, leaving 17 bases between. The germline V gene has CDR1 MNHEY and CDR2 SVGEGT. The CDR3 loop spans 13 amino acids. The CDR3, as DNA: TGTGCCAGCAGTCCCACAGGCAGCCGGGGGCAGTACGTC. Translation gives CASSPTGSRGQYV.